This record looks at one T cell receptor (beta chain) sequence and its context. Some clones are missing from TCRdb's copy, which holds only in-frame ones; the method was immunoSEQ multiplex PCR. Here the sample spans under 150,000 clones, 80% to 90% being singletons. The sample originates from a study of blood T cell repertoires in COVID-19. There are 14 residues in the CDR3. Germline-derived CDR1 and CDR2 are SGHKS and YYEKEE (reference sequence). J lost 10 bases, V lost 3 bases, and 10 bases had no gene match. Sequences were obtained from peripheral blood. The clonotype comes from a human donor in a cohort sampled during active COVID-19. The rearrangement joins TRBV5-5 to TRBJ1-5, with TRBD1 matching 7 bases. CDR3 sequence reads: CASSSGTEHSPQHF. The CDR3 nucleotides are TGTGCCAGCAGCTCCGGGACAGAACACAGCCCCCAGCATTTT. The complete variable domain, with remaining parts taken from reference TRBV5-5 and TRBJ1-5, reads DAGVTQSPTHLIKTRGQQVTLRCSPISGHKSVSWYQQVLGQGPQFIFQYYEKEERGRGNFPDRFSARQFPNYSSELNVNALLLGDSALYLCASSSGTEHSPQHFGDGTRLSIL.